The next 20 T cell receptor beta chains were all read from a single sample in a study of T-cell reconstitution after alpha-beta-depleted transplantation in children. Preparing the TCRbeta library involved the use of unique molecular identifiers. Each CDR3 protein is one row after TCRdb ran MiXCR on the PCR reads. The repertoire consists of approximately 200,000 distinct CDR3 sequences, with more than 12% occurring once and the leading ten covering roughly an eighth. Specimen: PBMCs from the stem cell graft donor, collected from the stem cell graft. The receptors stem from a human donor who donated a stem cell graft to a child with acute lymphoblastic leukemia.

This clonotype was found many times. The chain couples TRBV5-5 to TRBJ1-4; no clear D gene. There are 16 residues in the CDR3. Germline CDR1 reads SGHKS; CDR2 reads YYEKEE (reference sequence). V was pared by 2 bases and J by 5 bases, with 16 bases between. The DNA for the CDR3 is TGTGCCAGCAGCTTATCCCCATCCGTGGAGAATGAAAAACTGTTTTTT. The encoded protein is CASSLSPSVENEKLFF.

Many counts were recorded for this clonotype. The V gene is TRBV9, the J gene TRBJ2-2; 9 bases fit TRBD2. This CDR3 is 16 amino acids long. V was clipped by 1 base and J by 4 bases; unmatched bases: 5. Germline V gives CDR1 SGDLS, CDR2 YYNGEE. The CDR3 region is CASSVLSGSPTGELFF. The CDR3 DNA follows: TGTGCCAGCAGCGTACTTAGCGGGAGTCCCACCGGGGAGCTGTTTTTT.

The chain carries TRBV20-1 and TRBJ2-1; 9 bases fit TRBD1. Trimming at V came to 5 bases and at J to 7 bases, leaving 6 bases not matched to a gene. Germline loops: CDR1 DFQATT, CDR2 SNEGSKA (reference sequence). The CDR3 is 13 amino acids. This CDR3 reads CSAPETGGNEQFF. CDR3 in DNA: TGCAGTGCTCCGGAGACAGGGGGTAATGAGCAGTTCTTC.

This clonotype was found a few times. A much larger clone lies one base from this, so it may be a read error. The CDR3 spells CAISAGANGLTF. The CDR3 region has the DNA TGTGCCATCAGCGCTGGGGCCAACGGCCTGACTTTC. This sequence joins TRBV10-3 and TRBJ2-6; possibly TRBD1 for D (5 bases). Germline V gives CDR1 ENHRY, CDR2 SYGVKD. The CDR3 totals 12 residues.

This clonotype was found many times. V and J are TRBV20-1 and TRBJ1-2; tentative D call: TRBD1 (5 bases). The CDR3 is made up of 12 amino acids. The V and J ends lost 6 bases and 4 bases respectively, with 12 bases between them. The germline CDR1 and CDR2 sequences are DFQATT and SNEGSKA (reference sequence). The CDR3 loop reads CSAPPGPYGYTF. Written as DNA, the CDR3 is TGCAGTGCCCCACCGGGGCCCTATGGCTACACCTTC.

This chain connects TRBV7-8 to TRBJ2-1, with 7 bases matching TRBD1. The germline CDR1 and CDR2 sequences are SGHVS and FQNEAQ. The CDR3 loop spans 18 amino acids. With 0 bases clipped from V and 0 bases from J, the junction kept 8 bases outside the gene matches. The chain's CDR3 is CASSLASVQGSSYNEQFF. For the CDR3, the DNA is TGTGCCAGCAGCTTAGCTTCGGTACAGGGGAGCTCCTACAATGAGCAGTTCTTC.

This clonotype was counted at least ten times. The genes are TRBV20-1 and TRBJ1-6, with a tentative D call TRBD1 (5 bases). Germline CDR1 is DFQATT and CDR2 is SNEGSKA (reference sequence). Trimming stripped 3 bases from V and 10 bases from J, with 13 bases between. This CDR3 contains 13 residues. The CDR3: CSARGDWDSPLHF. The CDR3 DNA follows: TGCAGTGCTAGGGGGGACTGGGACTCACCCCTCCACTTT.

This clonotype was counted between two and nine times. The chain recombines TRBV7-2 with TRBJ2-1; D unclear. V dropped 7 bases and J dropped 0 bases, with 13 bases sitting between them. Per germline, CDR1 SGHTA and CDR2 FQGNSA. CDR3 length: 15 amino acids. CDR3 in amino acids: CASTQPAGSYNEQFF. CDR3 nucleotides: TGTGCCAGCACTCAGCCAGCCGGCTCCTACAATGAGCAGTTCTTC. Based on the CDR3 plus reference TRBV7-2 and TRBJ2-1, the full variable domain is GAGVSQSPSNKVTEKGKDVELRCDPISGHTALYWYRQSLGQGLEFLIYFQGNSAPDKSGLPSDRFSAERTGGSVSTLTIQRTQQEDSAVYLCASTQPAGSYNEQFFGPGTRLTVL.

This clonotype was detected ten times or more. V gene TRBV18 combines with J gene TRBJ1-1; D not resolved. The CDR3 is 14 amino acids. The germline V gene encodes CDR1 KGHSH and CDR2 LQKENI. The V end lost 1 base, the J end lost 1 base, and 7 bases lay between the germline ends. The CDR3 bases are TGTGCCAGCTCACCACAGACGGGGAACACTGAAGCTTTCTTT. Translating it yields CASSPQTGNTEAFF.

This clonotype has ten or more counts. The chain's CDR3 is CASDSREGRNEQFF. As DNA, the CDR3 is TGTGCCAGCGATTCGCGGGAGGGCCGAAATGAGCAGTTCTTC. The chain recombines TRBV27 with TRBJ2-1; 9 bases match TRBD2. Unmatched junction bases numbered 9, after V lost 8 bases and J lost 7 bases. The CDR3 is 14 residues long. Looked up from germline, CDR1 is MNHEY and CDR2 is SMNVEV (reference sequence).

A word on this clonotype: A read error is possible here, since a much larger clone lies one base away. J is TRBJ2-2 and V is TRBV5-1; a weak D match, TRBD2 (5 bases). This CDR3 comprises 17 residues. Trimming left V 0 bases short and J 4 bases short, with 16 bases between. The germline gives CDR1 SGHRS, CDR2 YFSETQ. The CDR3 spells CASSLERGARATGELFF. The CDR3 bases are TGCGCCAGCAGCTTGGAGCGAGGCGCGAGGGCCACCGGGGAGCTGTTTTTT.

This clonotype was observed many times. The chain joins TRBV20-1 to TRBJ1-1, with 7 bases aligning to TRBD1. This CDR3 is built from 16 residues. Germline trimming cut 0 bases from V and 1 base from J; bases unmatched to any gene: 8. In germline, CDR1 is DFQATT, CDR2 SNEGSKA (reference sequence). The CDR3 DNA sequence: TGCAGTGCTAGAGATGCCCAGGGGGTGTGGAACACTGAAGCTTTCTTT. Amino acids: CSARDAQGVWNTEAFF.

This clonotype showed up many times. The CDR3 reads CSASDDIIYGYTF. CDR3 bases: TGCAGTGCTAGCGATGACATAATCTATGGCTACACCTTC. This rearrangement joins TRBV20-1 to TRBJ1-2, with no clear D. The ends were cut back, 3 bases at V and 4 bases at J, with 12 bases in the middle. Germline V lookup: CDR1 DFQATT, CDR2 SNEGSKA (reference sequence). The length of the CDR3 is 13 residues.

In nucleotides, the CDR3 is TGCGCCAGCAGCTTGGCCTGGACTAGTGCTCGGCAAGAGACCCAGTACTTC. Translated, it gives CASSLAWTSARQETQYF. The rearrangement uses TRBV5-1 and TRBJ2-5; TRBD2 matches 7 bases. After removal of 0 bases from V and 2 bases from J, the junction contained 10 bases not matched to a gene. CDR1 is SGHRS and CDR2 is YFSETQ in the germline V gene. The CDR3 extends over 17 amino acids.

V is TRBV5-1 and J is TRBJ2-4; D is ambiguous. The CDR3 consists of 15 residues. Looked up from germline, CDR1 is SGHRS and CDR2 is YFSETQ. V was cut by 5 bases and J by 5 bases, with 17 bases left in between. The DNA for the CDR3 is TGCGCCAGCAGTCTCGACCCGGGTGTCGAAAACATTCAGTACTTC. Residues: CASSLDPGVENIQYF.

This clonotype has at least ten counts. The chain uses TRBV7-6 and TRBJ2-6, with 7 bases matching TRBD1. With 3 bases clipped from V and 4 bases from J, the junction kept 12 bases outside the gene matches. The CDR3 spans 18 residues. Germline CDR1 is SGHVS and CDR2 is FNYEAQ. This CDR3 reads CASSFITRTGSGANVLTF. The DNA of the CDR3 is TGTGCCAGCAGCTTCATTACCCGGACAGGATCCGGGGCCAACGTCCTGACTTTC. The entire variable domain, with the rest obtained from reference TRBV7-6 and TRBJ2-6, is as follows: GAGVSQSPRYKVTKRGQDVALRCDPISGHVSLYWYRQALGQGPEFLTYFNYEAQQDKSGLPNDRFSAERPEGSISTLTIQRTEQRDSAMYRCASSFITRTGSGANVLTFGAGSRLTVL.

This clonotype was observed at least ten times. This sequence joins TRBV7-8 and TRBJ1-4; D is ambiguous. The CDR3 covers 12 residues. The V gene's germline CDR1 is SGHVS and CDR2 FQNEAQ. With 7 bases removed from V and 5 bases from J, the gap between germline ends came to 8 bases. The CDR3 is CASKHKNEKLFF. The CDR3 DNA sequence: TGTGCCAGCAAACACAAAAATGAAAAACTGTTTTTT.

This chain connects TRBV30 to TRBJ2-1; D might be TRBD2 (5 bases). Trimming removed 0 bases from V and 6 bases from J, with 12 bases in between. The CDR3 length is 14 residues. Germline values: CDR1 GTSNPN, CDR2 SVGIG (reference sequence). In DNA, the CDR3 is TGTGCCTGGAGTGTATCGGGTCGGGGCAATGAGCAGTTCTTC. It yields the protein CAWSVSGRGNEQFF.

The sample holds many counts of this clonotype. V gene TRBV27 combines with J gene TRBJ1-6, with 10 bases identical to TRBD1. The CDR3 covers 15 residues. Losses at the gene ends were 4 bases for V and 7 bases for J; bases not matched to a gene: 4. CDR1 MNHEY and CDR2 SMNVEV come from the germline V gene (reference sequence). The CDR3: CASSSWTGGNSPLHF. In nucleotides, the CDR3 is TGTGCCAGCAGTTCCTGGACAGGGGGAAATTCACCCCTCCACTTT.

In this sample, this clonotype turned up many times. The chain recombines TRBV4-2 with TRBJ2-1; tentatively, D is TRBD2 (6 bases). The germline V gene encodes CDR1 LGHNA and CDR2 YNFKEQ. Trimming cost V 0 bases and J 4 bases, with 7 bases left between them. CDR3 length equals 14 residues. In nucleotides, the CDR3 is TGTGCCAGCAGCCAAGATGGGGGGTACAATGAGCAGTTCTTC. It yields the protein CASSQDGGYNEQFF.